This T cell receptor (beta chain) derives from a study of T-cell reconstitution after alpha-beta-depleted transplantation in children. The TCRbeta library was prepared with unique molecular identifiers. Via MiXCR, TCRdb re-called the PCR reads, giving one row per CDR3 protein. This table has 150,000 to 200,000 distinct CDR3 sequences, around 7% appearing once. This CDR3 contains 13 residues. V lost 1 base and J 1 base, leaving 4 bases between the germline ends. Germline V gives CDR1 DFQATT, CDR2 SNEGSKA (reference sequence). This clonotype was observed many times. The receptor's source is a human donor who donated a stem cell graft to a child with Wiskott-Aldrich syndrome. The genes are TRBV20-1 and TRBJ1-4; D is unclear. Source: PBMCs from the stem cell graft donor, taken from the stem cell graft. CDR3 coding DNA: TGCAGTGCTAGAGTACGAACTAATGAAAAACTGTTTTTT. Protein: CSARVRTNEKLFF.